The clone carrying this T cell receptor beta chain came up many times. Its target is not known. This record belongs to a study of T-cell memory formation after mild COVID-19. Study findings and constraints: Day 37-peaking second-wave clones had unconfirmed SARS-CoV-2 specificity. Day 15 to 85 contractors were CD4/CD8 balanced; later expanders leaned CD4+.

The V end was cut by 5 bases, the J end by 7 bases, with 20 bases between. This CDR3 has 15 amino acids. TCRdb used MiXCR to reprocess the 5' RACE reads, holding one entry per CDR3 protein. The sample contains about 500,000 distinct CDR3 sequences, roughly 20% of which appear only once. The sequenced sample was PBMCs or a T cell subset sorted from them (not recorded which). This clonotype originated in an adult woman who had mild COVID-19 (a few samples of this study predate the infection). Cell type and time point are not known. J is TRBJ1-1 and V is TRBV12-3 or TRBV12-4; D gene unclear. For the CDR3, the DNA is TGTGCCAGCAGTCTCTCGGCCGGAGGCAGAGTTGAAGCTTTCTTT. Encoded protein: CASSLSAGGRVEAFF.